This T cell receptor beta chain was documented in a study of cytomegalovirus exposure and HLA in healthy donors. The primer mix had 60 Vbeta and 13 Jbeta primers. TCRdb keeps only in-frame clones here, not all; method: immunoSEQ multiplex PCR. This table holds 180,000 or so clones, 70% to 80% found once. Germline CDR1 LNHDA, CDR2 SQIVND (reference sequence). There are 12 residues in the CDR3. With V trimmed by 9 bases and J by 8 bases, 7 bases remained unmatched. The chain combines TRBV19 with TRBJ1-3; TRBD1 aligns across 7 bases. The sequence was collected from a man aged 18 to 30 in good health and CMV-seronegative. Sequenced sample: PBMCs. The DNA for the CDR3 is TGTGCCAGCCGAGACAGGGTAGACACCATATATTTT. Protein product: CASRDRVDTIYF.